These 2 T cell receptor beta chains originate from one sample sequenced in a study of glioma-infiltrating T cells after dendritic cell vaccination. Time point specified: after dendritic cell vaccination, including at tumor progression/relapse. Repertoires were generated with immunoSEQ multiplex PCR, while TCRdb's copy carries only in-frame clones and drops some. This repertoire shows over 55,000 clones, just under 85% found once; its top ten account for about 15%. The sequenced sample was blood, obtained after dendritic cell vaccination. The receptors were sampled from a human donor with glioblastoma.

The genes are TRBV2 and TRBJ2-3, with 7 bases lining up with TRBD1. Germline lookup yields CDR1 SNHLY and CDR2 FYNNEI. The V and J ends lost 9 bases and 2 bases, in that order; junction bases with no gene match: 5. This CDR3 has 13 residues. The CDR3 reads CARAGQDTDTQYF. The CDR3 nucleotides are TGTGCCAGGGCCGGACAGGACACAGATACGCAGTATTTT.

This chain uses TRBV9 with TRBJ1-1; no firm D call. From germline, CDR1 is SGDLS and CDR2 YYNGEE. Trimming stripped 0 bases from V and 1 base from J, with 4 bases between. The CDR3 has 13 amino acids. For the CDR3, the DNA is TGTGCCAGCAGCGTAGGTAAGAACACTGAAGCTTTCTTT. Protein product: CASSVGKNTEAFF.